The clone carrying this TCR beta chain was counted at least ten times. Its antigen remains unidentified. The data were obtained in a study of T cells in Graves' hyperthyroidism and ophthalmopathy. Study results and caveats: The model foresaw ophthalmopathy a median approximately 6.3 months prior to onset.

Amplification targeted TCR beta CDR3 regions from RNA transcripts. Carried out on the TCR CDR3, a first-round RT-PCR used the HTBI primer set. TCRdb analysed the multiplex PCR reads with MiXCR anew, one entry per CDR3 protein. This sample carries fewer than 750,000 distinct CDR3 sequences, roughly 15% of them seen once, and the ten largest clones take approximately 12%. Germline CDR1 reads KGHDR; CDR2 reads SFDVKD. V was cut by 0 bases and J by 6 bases, with 14 bases left in between. CDR3 length: 16 residues. The chain employs TRBV24-1 and TRBJ2-1; D may be TRBD2 (6 bases). This receptor was identified in a woman aged 45-60 years with Graves' ophthalmopathy. Sequenced sample: blood. In DNA form, the CDR3 reads TGTGCCACCAGTGATTTGTCGGGAGACTTGGGCAATGAGCAGTTCTTC. Its protein is CATSDLSGDLGNEQFF.